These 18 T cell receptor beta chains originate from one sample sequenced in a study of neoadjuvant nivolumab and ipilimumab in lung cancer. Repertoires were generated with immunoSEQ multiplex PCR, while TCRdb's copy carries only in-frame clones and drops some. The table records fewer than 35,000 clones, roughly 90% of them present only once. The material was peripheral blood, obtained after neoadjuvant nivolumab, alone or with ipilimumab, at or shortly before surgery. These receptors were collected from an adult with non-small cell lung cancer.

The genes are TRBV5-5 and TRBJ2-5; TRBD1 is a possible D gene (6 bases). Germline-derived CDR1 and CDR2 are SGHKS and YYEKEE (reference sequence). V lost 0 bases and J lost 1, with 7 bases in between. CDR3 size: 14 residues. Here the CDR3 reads CASSLGDTQETQYF. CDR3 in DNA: TGTGCCAGCAGCTTGGGGGACACCCAAGAGACCCAGTACTTC.

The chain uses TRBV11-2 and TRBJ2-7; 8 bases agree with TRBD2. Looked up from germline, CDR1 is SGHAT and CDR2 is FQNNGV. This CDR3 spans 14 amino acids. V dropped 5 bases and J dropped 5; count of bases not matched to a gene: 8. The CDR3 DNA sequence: TGTGCCAGCAGCCCGGGGGGGGCCGAAGACGAGCAGTACTTC. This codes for CASSPGGAEDEQYF.

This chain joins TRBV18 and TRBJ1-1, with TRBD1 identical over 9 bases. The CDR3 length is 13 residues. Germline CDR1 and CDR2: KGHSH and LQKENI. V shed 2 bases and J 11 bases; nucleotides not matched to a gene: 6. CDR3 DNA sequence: TGTGCCAGCTCACCAGGGGACAGGGTGAAGGCTTTCTTT. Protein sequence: CASSPGDRVKAFF.

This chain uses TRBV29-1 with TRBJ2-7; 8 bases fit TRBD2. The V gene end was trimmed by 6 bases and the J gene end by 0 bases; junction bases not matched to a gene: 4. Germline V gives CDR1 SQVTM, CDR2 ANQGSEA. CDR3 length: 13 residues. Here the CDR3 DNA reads TGCAGCGTCCAGACTAGCGCCTCCTACGAGCAGTACTTC. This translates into CSVQTSASYEQYF.

The DNA of the CDR3 is TGCGCCAGCAGCCCCGGACAGGGTGGATATAGCAATCAGCCCCAGCATTTT. This codes for CASSPGQGGYSNQPQHF. The chain carries TRBV5-1 and TRBJ1-5; 8 positions match TRBD1. Germline V lookup: CDR1 SGHRS, CDR2 YFSETQ. This CDR3 has 17 amino acids. The V segment lost 4 bases and the J segment 0 bases; nucleotides outside the gene matches: 9. Together with reference TRBV5-1 and TRBJ1-5, the CDR3 gives the full variable domain: KAGVTQTPRYLIKTRGQQVTLSCSPISGHRSVSWYQQTPGQGLQFLFEYFSETQRNKGNFPGRFSGRQFSNSRSEMNVSTLELGDSALYLCASSPGQGGYSNQPQHFGDGTRLSIL.

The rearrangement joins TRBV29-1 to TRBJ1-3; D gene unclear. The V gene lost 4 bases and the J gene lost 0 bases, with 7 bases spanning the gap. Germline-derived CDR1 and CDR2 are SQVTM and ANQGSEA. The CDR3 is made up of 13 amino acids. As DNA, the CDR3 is TGCAGCGTTGCGGAGAGCTCTGGAAACACCATATATTTT. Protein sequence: CSVAESSGNTIYF.

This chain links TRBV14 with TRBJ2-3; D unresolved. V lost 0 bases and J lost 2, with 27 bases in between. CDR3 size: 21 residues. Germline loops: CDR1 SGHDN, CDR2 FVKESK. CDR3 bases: TGTGCCAGCAGCCAAGATCGTAAGGGTGGCCGCGGCGACGGGTCCACAGATACGCAGTATTTT. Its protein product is CASSQDRKGGRGDGSTDTQYF.

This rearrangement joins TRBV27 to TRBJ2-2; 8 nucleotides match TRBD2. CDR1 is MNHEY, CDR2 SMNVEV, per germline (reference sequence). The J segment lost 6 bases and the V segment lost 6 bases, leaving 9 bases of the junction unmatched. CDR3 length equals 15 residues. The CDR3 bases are TGTGCCAGCAGGTCGTCGGGAGGGCAACCCGGGGAGCTGTTTTTT. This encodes CASRSSGGQPGELFF.

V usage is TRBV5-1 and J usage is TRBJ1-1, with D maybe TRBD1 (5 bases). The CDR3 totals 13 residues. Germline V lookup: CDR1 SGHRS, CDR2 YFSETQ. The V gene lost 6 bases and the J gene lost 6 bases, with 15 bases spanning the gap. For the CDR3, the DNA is TGCGCCAGCAATTCCAGGGATCGGGCTGAAGCTTTCTTT. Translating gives CASNSRDRAEAFF.

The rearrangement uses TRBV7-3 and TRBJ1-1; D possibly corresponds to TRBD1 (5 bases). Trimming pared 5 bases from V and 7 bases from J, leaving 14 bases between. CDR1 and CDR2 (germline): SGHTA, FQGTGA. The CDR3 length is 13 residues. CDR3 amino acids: CASSMRTGGEAFF. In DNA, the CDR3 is TGTGCCAGCAGCATGAGGACGGGGGGTGAAGCTTTCTTT.

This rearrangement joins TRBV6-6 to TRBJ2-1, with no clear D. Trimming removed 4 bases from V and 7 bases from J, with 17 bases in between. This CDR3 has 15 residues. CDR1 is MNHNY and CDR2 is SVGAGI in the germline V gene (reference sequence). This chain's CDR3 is CASSFGDPELNEQFF. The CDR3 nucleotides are TGTGCCAGCAGTTTTGGAGACCCGGAGCTTAATGAGCAGTTCTTC.

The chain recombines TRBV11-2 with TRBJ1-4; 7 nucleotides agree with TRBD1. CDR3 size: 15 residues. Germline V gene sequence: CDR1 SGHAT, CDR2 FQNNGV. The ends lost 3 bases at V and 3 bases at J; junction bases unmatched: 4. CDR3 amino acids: CASSFYRGANEKLFF. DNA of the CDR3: TGTGCCAGCAGCTTCTACAGGGGAGCTAATGAAAAACTGTTTTTT.

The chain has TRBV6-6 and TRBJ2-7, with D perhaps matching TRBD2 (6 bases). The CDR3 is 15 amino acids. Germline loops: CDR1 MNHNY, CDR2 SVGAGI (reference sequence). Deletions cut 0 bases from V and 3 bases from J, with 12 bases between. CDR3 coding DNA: TGTGCCAGCAGTTACTCCGAGGGGAGGTTCTACGAGCAGTACTTC. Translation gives CASSYSEGRFYEQYF.

The CDR3 bases are TGTGCCAGCAGCTTGAGGTGGGAAAAACTGTTTTTT. It encodes CASSLRWEKLFF. This chain uses TRBV5-6 with TRBJ1-4, with D hard to call. This CDR3 region has 12 residues. V lost 1 base and J 8 bases, leaving 6 bases between the germline ends. Per the germline V gene, CDR1 is SGHDT and CDR2 is YYEEEE.

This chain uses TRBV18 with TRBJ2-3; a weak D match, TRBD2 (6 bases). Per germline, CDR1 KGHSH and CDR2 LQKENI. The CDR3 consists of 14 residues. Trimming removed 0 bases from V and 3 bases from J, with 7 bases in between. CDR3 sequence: CASSPPAGTDTQYF. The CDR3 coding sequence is TGTGCCAGCTCACCACCGGCGGGGACAGATACGCAGTATTTT.

This CDR3 reads CASSLLAGGAGELFF. CDR3 DNA sequence: TGTGCCAGCAGTCTCTTAGCGGGAGGGGCCGGGGAGCTGTTTTTT. This rearrangement joins TRBV27 to TRBJ2-2; 11 nucleotides line up with TRBD2. Germline V CDR1 and CDR2: MNHEY, SMNVEV (reference sequence). The CDR3 runs 15 residues. V trimming: 5 bases; J trimming: 6 bases; junction bases outside the gene matches: 5.

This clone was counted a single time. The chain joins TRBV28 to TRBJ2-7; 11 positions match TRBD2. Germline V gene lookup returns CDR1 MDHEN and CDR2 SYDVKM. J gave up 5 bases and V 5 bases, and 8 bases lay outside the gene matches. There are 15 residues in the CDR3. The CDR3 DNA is TGTGCCAGCAGTCCCAGTCTAGCGGGAGGACACGAGCAGTACTTC. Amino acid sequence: CASSPSLAGGHEQYF.

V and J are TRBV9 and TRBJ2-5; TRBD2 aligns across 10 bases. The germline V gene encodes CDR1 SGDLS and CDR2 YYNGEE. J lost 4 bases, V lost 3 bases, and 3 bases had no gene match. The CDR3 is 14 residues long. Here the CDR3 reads CASSATSGTETQYF. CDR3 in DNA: TGTGCCAGCAGCGCTACTAGCGGGACAGAGACCCAGTACTTC.